The 2 T cell receptor beta chains given below trace back to one sample, sequenced in a study of OX40 agonist ivuxolimab in advanced cancers. Library method: the immunoSEQ multiplex PCR assay. Drawn from immuneACCESS, this table holds only the in-frame rearrangements with V and J called that TCRdb kept. Clones are partly lost; checked studies trace under half to an unresolved V gene and leave the rest unexplained. The sample profile shows about 14,000 clones; 82% of them were found once. The ten largest make up roughly two fifths of the sample. Sequencing used CD4+ or CD8+ T cells sorted from blood, obtained in a trial of the OX40 agonist ivuxolimab. The receptors were sampled from an adult with an advanced solid tumor such as melanoma, head and neck, liver or kidney cancer.

V is TRBV10-2 and J is TRBJ1-4; TRBD1 matches at 9 bases. Germline V gives CDR1 WSHSY, CDR2 SAAADI. V was pared by 3 bases and J by 2 bases, with 7 bases of the junction left unmatched. The CDR3 runs to 17 residues. DNA for the CDR3: TGCGCCAGCAGTGATCCGGGACAGGGTGTCACTAATGAAAAACTGTTTTTT. This translates into CASSDPGQGVTNEKLFF.

The chain is built from TRBV5-1 and TRBJ2-1, with no clear D. Trimming shortened V by 3 bases and J by 10 bases, and 8 bases separated the two germline ends. There are 11 residues in the CDR3. Germline V gene lookup returns CDR1 SGHRS and CDR2 YFSETQ. The CDR3 here is CASSSNSEQFF. The CDR3 bases are TGCGCCAGCAGCTCAAATAGCGAGCAGTTCTTC.